Each of the 8 T cell receptor beta chains below was sequenced from the same sample in a study of response to subunit inactivated influenza vaccine. TCRdb re-called the RT-PCR reads with MiXCR, one entry per CDR3 protein. The table records 500,000 to 600,000 distinct CDR3 sequences, roughly 8.2% of them present only once. This sample comprised PBMCs from blood, obtained approximately 25 months after vaccination. The receptors come from a man in his fifties or sixties who received an inactivated influenza vaccine.

This clonotype was observed many times. The rearrangement uses TRBV6-2 or TRBV6-3 and TRBJ2-2; TRBD1 agrees at 8 bases. Germline V gene sequence: CDR1 MNHEY, CDR2 SVGEGT. V was clipped by 9 bases and J by 5 bases; unmatched bases: 8. The CDR3 has 14 amino acids. Here the CDR3 DNA reads TGTGCCAGTTCCGACAGGGGCGGGACCGGGGAGCTGTTTTTT. Translation: CASSDRGGTGELFF.

In this sample, this clonotype turned up a few times. The chain is built from TRBV7-2 and TRBJ2-1; tentatively, D is TRBD1 or TRBD2 (5 bases each). Germline V gene lookup returns CDR1 SGHTA and CDR2 FQGNSA. The CDR3 extends over 17 amino acids. The V end was cut by 1 base, the J end by 6 bases, with 19 bases between. CDR3 protein: CASSLGPLLRGANEQFF. CDR3 DNA sequence: TGTGCCAGCAGCTTAGGCCCCCTCCTTCGGGGCGCCAATGAGCAGTTCTTC.

The rearrangement links TRBV6-4 to TRBJ1-1; D gene ambiguous. This CDR3 has 13 residues. V lost 4 bases and J 2 bases, leaving 8 bases between the germline ends. Germline CDR1 MRHNA, CDR2 SNTAGT. For the CDR3, the DNA is TGTGCCAGCAGTGTCTGGATAAACACTGAAGCTTTCTTT. It yields the protein CASSVWINTEAFF.

This clonotype was counted ten times or more. This chain uses TRBV6-1 with TRBJ1-5; tentative D call: TRBD1 (6 bases). Germline CDR1 MNHNS, CDR2 SASEGT. The CDR3 sequence is 16 residues long. Between the trimmed V and J ends, which lost 2 bases and 0 bases, there was a span of 11 bases. The CDR3 DNA reads TGTGCCAGCAGTGAAATCAGGGGCTCTAGCAATCAGCCCCAGCATTTT. This translates into CASSEIRGSSNQPQHF.

The J gene is TRBJ2-7, the V gene TRBV28; D remains ambiguous. The CDR3 length is 12 residues. With 8 bases removed from V and 2 bases from J, the gap between germline ends came to 10 bases. From germline, CDR1 is MDHEN and CDR2 SYDVKM. As DNA, the CDR3 is TGTGCCAGCGCTAACCCCACCTACGAGCAGTACTTC. It is translated as CASANPTYEQYF.

This clonotype showed up many times. The chain recombines TRBV28 with TRBJ2-5; the D call may be TRBD1 or TRBD2 (5 bases each). Between the trimmed V and J ends, which lost 3 bases and 5 bases, there was a span of 10 bases. CDR3 length equals 13 residues. CDR1 and CDR2 from the germline V gene are MDHEN and SYDVKM. The CDR3 DNA sequence: TGTGCCAGCAGTTTTGCAGGGACCGAGACCCAGTACTTC. Protein sequence: CASSFAGTETQYF.

This clonotype was seen a handful of times. The chain is built from TRBV29-1 and TRBJ1-2; unclear D gene. Trimming shortened V by 6 bases and J by 4 bases, and 9 bases separated the two germline ends. CDR1 SQVTM and CDR2 ANQGSEA come from the germline V gene. The CDR3 sequence is 11 residues long. CDR3 nucleotides: TGCAGCGTCGGTGACGGCTATGGCTACACCTTC. This translates into CSVGDGYGYTF.

This chain links TRBV14 with TRBJ2-1, with D unresolved. The CDR3 is 13 amino acids. From germline, CDR1 is SGHDN and CDR2 FVKESK. Trimming shortened V by 1 base and J by 8 bases, and 9 bases separated the two germline ends. The CDR3 loop is CASSQATLYEQFF. The CDR3 region has the DNA TGTGCCAGCAGCCAAGCGACCCTCTATGAGCAGTTCTTC.